This T cell receptor beta chain was retrieved from a study of cytomegalovirus exposure and HLA in healthy donors. Regarding the study as a whole: Some V segments (TRBV6-2 and TRBV6-3 among them) were excluded as indistinguishable.

The trim removed 5 bases at V and 7 bases at J, leaving 12 bases unmatched. CDR1 is MDHEN and CDR2 is SYDVKM in the germline V gene. CDR3 size: 15 residues. For this clone: Its antigen remains unidentified.

It was with 60 Vbeta and 13 Jbeta primers that the PCR ran. The data were produced by immunoSEQ multiplex PCR, yet TCRdb's version contains in-frame clones alone and is incomplete. The sample includes around 160,000 clones, 75% of them seen just once. This clonotype was obtained from a woman aged 40 to 50 in good health and CMV-seropositive. The rearrangement links TRBV28 to TRBJ1-2; TRBD1 aligns across 8 bases. The specimen was PBMCs. CDR3 nucleotides: TGTGCCAGCAGTCGCGAGGACAGGGTAGATCGTGGCTACACCTTC. Translating gives CASSREDRVDRGYTF.